This T cell receptor beta chain was recorded in a study of T cell responses to AZD1222 COVID-19 vaccine. Overall study context: Recipients boosted at about 4 weeks or about 12 weeks are pooled. Study results and limitations: Recipients of AZD1222 seropositive at baseline numbered only 5 or 6. Mostly white British, mostly female donors; authors suggested clonal diversity may be underestimated.

With respect to this clone: Its matching antigen is unknown.

Trimming took off 0 bases at V and 1 base at J, with 22 bases between the two ends. The CDR3 totals 19 residues. Per germline, CDR1 GTSNPN and CDR2 SVGIG (reference sequence). Assay used: immunoSEQ multiplex PCR; TCRdb lists only in-frame clones, some missing. The sample yields more than 150,000 clones, 85% to 90% seen once. The chain employs TRBV30 and TRBJ1-3, with a tentative D call TRBD1 (6 bases). This specimen was peripheral blood, taken on day 0 of AZD1222 vaccination. The receptor was isolated from an adult in good health. This CDR3 is CAWSVRSQGTVWSGNTIYF. DNA of the CDR3: TGTGCCTGGAGTGTACGGAGTCAGGGGACGGTATGGTCTGGAAACACCATATATTTT.